This entry lists 25 T cell receptor beta chains sequenced from one sample in a study of blood T cell repertoires in COVID-19. Measured with immunoSEQ multiplex PCR; TCRdb has only the in-frame clones, and not every one. This sample has a few hundred thousand clones; 80% to 90% occur once, and the top ten carry 4% to 5%. Sequenced input: PBMCs or T cells enriched from blood (not recorded which). All receptors derive from a woman aged 40 to 50 with acute COVID-19.

The V gene is TRBV10-3, the J gene TRBJ2-2, with TRBD2 matching 13 bases. The germline gives CDR1 ENHRY, CDR2 SYGVKD. The CDR3 length is 17 residues. V gave up 6 bases and J gave up 4 bases; unmatched junction bases: 8. CDR3 sequence: CAISETSGGTSTGELFF. DNA of the CDR3: TGTGCCATCAGCGAGACTAGCGGGGGGACGTCCACCGGGGAGCTGTTTTTT.

The chain joins TRBV28 to TRBJ2-1; 10 bases fit TRBD1. Germline CDR1 and CDR2: MDHEN and SYDVKM. The CDR3 is 15 amino acids. The V gene end was trimmed by 6 bases and the J gene end by 7 bases; junction bases not matched to a gene: 9. CDR3 in amino acids: CASSTTGGWSNEQFF. CDR3 in DNA: TGTGCCAGCAGCACGACAGGGGGCTGGAGTAATGAGCAGTTCTTC. Full variable domain (outside the CDR3, taken from reference TRBV28 and TRBJ2-1): DVKVTQSSRYLVKRTGEKVFLECVQDMDHENMFWYRQDPGLGLRLIYFSYDVKMKEKGDIPEGYSVSREKKERFSLILESASTNQTSMYLCASSTTGGWSNEQFFGPGTRLTVL.

The V gene is TRBV27, the J gene TRBJ2-7; D remains unclear. The CDR3 loop spans 13 amino acids. Germline CDR1 MNHEY, CDR2 SMNVEV (reference sequence). Trimming removed 2 bases from V and 0 bases from J, with 5 bases in between. The CDR3 reads CASSLAISYEQYF. CDR3 nucleotides: TGTGCCAGCAGTTTAGCGATCTCCTACGAGCAGTACTTC.

CDR3 protein: CASSLQGANTEAFF. In DNA form, the CDR3 reads TGTGCCAGCAGCTTGCAGGGGGCGAACACTGAAGCTTTCTTT. The gene calls are TRBV5-4 and TRBJ1-1; 8 bases are shared with TRBD1. CDR3 length: 14 amino acids. Germline trimming cut 1 base from V and 1 base from J; bases unmatched to any gene: 0. Germline-derived CDR1 and CDR2 are SGHNT and YYREEE (reference sequence). The whole variable domain, filled in from reference TRBV5-4 and TRBJ1-1, reads ETGVTQSPTHLIKTRGQQVTLRCSSQSGHNTVSWYQQALGQGPQFIFQYYREEENGRGNFPPRFSGLQFPNYSSELNVNALELDDSALYLCASSLQGANTEAFFGQGTRLTVV.

V is TRBV6-2 or TRBV6-3 and J is TRBJ2-3; D is possibly TRBD1 (7 bases). Trimming removed 2 bases from V and 1 base from J, with 10 bases in between. Germline V lookup: CDR1 MNHEY, CDR2 SVGEGT. The CDR3 is 15 residues long. CDR3 residues: CASSYLRGGTDTQYF. As DNA, the CDR3 is TGTGCCAGCAGTTACCTCAGGGGGGGCACAGATACGCAGTATTTT.

V and J are TRBV9 and TRBJ2-1; a weak D match, TRBD2 (5 bases). Trimming cost V 4 bases and J 7 bases, with 15 bases left between them. The CDR3 consists of 14 residues. The germline CDR1 and CDR2 sequences are SGDLS and YYNGEE. The CDR3 DNA reads as TGTGCCAGCAGCCGAACGGGGAGTTGGAATGAGCAGTTCTTC. This translates into CASSRTGSWNEQFF.

A word on this clone: Other DNA variants within this sample encode the same CDR3. This chain joins TRBV11-2 and TRBJ1-3; D is ambiguous. Germline V lookup: CDR1 SGHAT, CDR2 FQNNGV. The CDR3 extends over 13 amino acids. Trimming took 0 bases from V and 4 from J, leaving 4 bases between them. CDR3 amino acids: CASSLDRGNTIYF. The CDR3 DNA reads as TGTGCCAGCAGCTTAGACAGGGGAAACACCATATATTTT.

This rearrangement joins TRBV28 to TRBJ1-1; possible D gene TRBD1, 6 bases. CDR1 and CDR2 from the germline V gene are MDHEN and SYDVKM. Trimming removed 5 bases at V and 11 bases at J, with 15 bases between. CDR3 length: 12 amino acids. CDR3 nucleotides: TGTGCCAGCAGTCCACCCAAAAGGGGGGCTTTCTTT. Amino acid sequence: CASSPPKRGAFF.

V and J are TRBV5-4 and TRBJ1-2, with 8 positions matching TRBD1. The germline V gene has CDR1 SGHNT and CDR2 YYREEE (reference sequence). Unmatched junction bases numbered 9, after V lost 7 bases and J lost 4 bases. The CDR3 length is 14 residues. The CDR3 DNA follows: TGTGCCAGCGGAGAGGCCGGGACAGGCTATGGCTACACCTTC. Translating it yields CASGEAGTGYGYTF.

This rearrangement joins TRBV29-1 to TRBJ1-5, with 8 bases matching TRBD1. From germline, CDR1 is SQVTM and CDR2 ANQGSEA. CDR3 length: 14 amino acids. After removal of 6 bases from V and 5 bases from J, the junction contained 9 bases not matched to a gene. The DNA for the CDR3 is TGCAGCGTCACAGGACAGGGAGGAGATCAGCCCCAGCATTTT. Protein: CSVTGQGGDQPQHF. Supplemented by reference TRBV29-1 and TRBJ1-5, the full variable domain reads SAVISQKPSRDICQRGTSLTIQCQVDSQVTMMFWYRQQPGQSLTLIATANQGSEATYESGFVIDKFPISRPNLTFSTLTVSNMSPEDSSIYLCSVTGQGGDQPQHFGDGTRLSIL.

This chain joins TRBV6-2 or TRBV6-3 and TRBJ2-7; 8 nucleotides align to TRBD1. Germline V gene lookup returns CDR1 MNHEY and CDR2 SVGEGT. Trimming cost V 2 bases and J 3 bases; bases outside gene matches: 3. The CDR3 has 14 amino acids. The CDR3 DNA sequence: TGTGCCAGCAGTTACGGCAGGGGGCTCTACGAGCAGTACTTC. Protein product: CASSYGRGLYEQYF.

The chain combines TRBV7-2 with TRBJ1-2; 11 positions agree with TRBD1. Germline CDR1 reads SGHTA; CDR2 reads FQGNSA. The CDR3 loop spans 16 amino acids. With V trimmed by 0 bases and J by 2 bases, 2 bases remained unmatched. The DNA of the CDR3 is TGTGCCAGCAGCTTAGCGGGGACAGGGGGGAACTATGGCTACACCTTC. It translates to CASSLAGTGGNYGYTF.

The rearrangement links TRBV14 to TRBJ2-5, with 8 bases fitting TRBD2. Trimming cost V 2 bases and J 8 bases; bases outside gene matches: 10. The CDR3 runs 15 residues. Per germline, CDR1 SGHDN and CDR2 FVKESK. CDR3 coding DNA: TGTGCCAGCAGCCAAACGGGAGGGACCTATGGTACCCAGTACTTC. Residues: CASSQTGGTYGTQYF.

In this sample, this clone turned up once. The rearrangement uses TRBV6-6 and TRBJ2-3; 7 bases map to TRBD2. In germline, CDR1 is MNHNY, CDR2 SVGAGI (reference sequence). The CDR3 sequence is 16 residues long. Unmatched junction bases numbered 7, after V lost 4 bases and J lost 0 bases. The CDR3 here is CASSWSLATSTDTQYF. The CDR3 bases are TGTGCCAGCAGTTGGTCACTAGCGACTAGCACAGATACGCAGTATTTT.

The chain links TRBV5-1 to TRBJ1-1; 7 bases are a match to TRBD1. Germline CDR1 is SGHRS and CDR2 is YFSETQ. There are 13 residues in the CDR3. Germline trimming cut 6 bases from V and 5 bases from J; bases unmatched to any gene: 7. The CDR3 region has the DNA TGCGCCAGCACCAAGGCAGGGGGAACTGAAGCTTTCTTT. This codes for CASTKAGGTEAFF.

This CDR3 is CASSTGQGRSYEQYF. The DNA of the CDR3 is TGCGCCAGCAGCACAGGACAGGGCCGCTCCTACGAGCAGTACTTC. V gene TRBV5-1 combines with J gene TRBJ2-7; 8 nucleotides line up with TRBD1. CDR3 length equals 15 residues. CDR1 is SGHRS, CDR2 YFSETQ, per germline. V lost 4 bases and J lost 0; bases outside the gene matches: 6.

This clone has at least ten counts. CDR3: CASSAGQPGGTQYF. DNA of the CDR3: TGTGCCAGCAGCGCGGGACAGCCTGGGGGTACGCAGTATTTT. V gene TRBV9 combines with J gene TRBJ2-3; TRBD1 aligns across 7 bases. Germline V gives CDR1 SGDLS, CDR2 YYNGEE. The CDR3 contains 14 residues. The ends lost 3 bases at V and 8 bases at J; junction bases unmatched: 9.

CDR3 sequence: CASSHDRARGYTF. DNA of the CDR3: TGCGCCAGCAGCCACGACAGGGCTAGGGGCTACACCTTC. The chain employs TRBV4-3 and TRBJ1-2; 7 positions match TRBD1. CDR1 is LGHNA and CDR2 is YSLEER in the germline V gene. Trimming cost V 3 bases and J 8 bases; bases outside gene matches: 6. The CDR3 runs 13 residues.

This chain links TRBV7-2 with TRBJ2-7, with 7 bases aligning to TRBD2. The V gene end was trimmed by 1 base and the J gene end by 0 bases; junction bases not matched to a gene: 3. Germline CDR1 reads SGHTA; CDR2 reads FQGNSA. CDR3 length: 15 amino acids. CDR3 nucleotide sequence: TGTGCCAGCAGCTTAGTGGGCGGGGGCTCCTACGAGCAGTACTTC. Translating gives CASSLVGGGSYEQYF.

The rearrangement links TRBV7-9 to TRBJ1-5, with 10 positions matching TRBD1. Germline V gives CDR1 SEHNR, CDR2 FQNEAQ (reference sequence). With 5 bases clipped from V and 9 bases from J, the junction kept 10 bases outside the gene matches. The CDR3 has 15 amino acids. The CDR3 reads CASSNGQGDLWPQHF. Written as DNA, the CDR3 is TGTGCCAGCAGCAACGGACAGGGGGATTTGTGGCCCCAGCATTTT.

This clone is a singleton in its sample. The rearrangement joins TRBV5-6 to TRBJ1-1; maybe TRBD1 (5 bases). V dropped 4 bases and J dropped 0 bases, with 13 bases sitting between them. CDR1 is SGHDT, CDR2 YYEEEE, per germline. This CDR3 contains 15 residues. The CDR3 DNA follows: TGTGCCAGCAGCAACGGACATCCTATGAACACTGAAGCTTTCTTT. Protein product: CASSNGHPMNTEAFF.

This chain links TRBV5-5 with TRBJ1-1; 10 nucleotides agree with TRBD1. The CDR3 spans 17 residues. J lost 0 bases, V lost 6 bases, and 11 bases had no gene match. In germline, CDR1 is SGHKS, CDR2 YYEKEE (reference sequence). The CDR3, as DNA: TGTGCCAGCACCTCGGGGACAGGGGCTCCGATGAACACTGAAGCTTTCTTT. It codes for CASTSGTGAPMNTEAFF.

V and J are TRBV7-9 and TRBJ1-1; D possibly corresponds to TRBD1 (6 bases). Germline V lookup: CDR1 SEHNR, CDR2 FQNEAQ (reference sequence). This CDR3 has 14 amino acids. The V end was cut by 5 bases, the J end by 4 bases, with 14 bases between. CDR3 nucleotide sequence: TGTGCCAGCAGCCCCAGGACAGTTTTCACTGAAGCTTTCTTT. It yields the protein CASSPRTVFTEAFF.

V usage is TRBV7-3 and J usage is TRBJ2-7; 8 bases match TRBD2. V shed 2 bases and J 1 base; nucleotides not matched to a gene: 4. Germline values: CDR1 SGHTA, CDR2 FQGTGA. CDR3 length: 15 residues. The CDR3 coding sequence is TGTGCCAGCAGCTTAGGCGGGGGGTTATCCTACGAGCAGTACTTC. Protein sequence: CASSLGGGLSYEQYF.

The table lists this clone with a count of one. A much larger clone lies a single base off, so this may be a read error. The rearrangement joins TRBV27 to TRBJ2-1, with D maybe TRBD1 (5 bases). Germline V gene lookup returns CDR1 MNHEY and CDR2 SMNVEV (reference sequence). V lost 7 bases and J lost 0, with 13 bases in between. The CDR3 runs 15 residues. CDR3 bases: TGTGCCAGCACCCCCGACAGAAGCTCCTACAATGAGCAGTTCTTC. As protein: CASTPDRSSYNEQFF.